The 14 T cell receptor beta chains presented below share a single source sample, sequenced in a study of post-analysis software for immune sequencing data. General study results and limits: Comparison of patients with controls showed 5 or 6 TRBV segments more frequent in patients, TRBV5-6, TRBV5-1 and TRBV20-1 among them.

What these receptors recognize is not known. Unique molecular identifiers were present in the TCR beta cDNA libraries. TCRdb re-called the PCR reads with MiXCR, one entry per CDR3 protein. The sample shows about 770,000 distinct CDR3 sequences, about 43% of them seen only once. Input material: blood. The origin of the receptors is a girl between 5 and 17 years old with multiple sclerosis.

Details on this clonotype: One end of the junction is discordant with germline, which a read error may explain. The chain is built from TRBV6-5 and TRBJ1-1, with D perhaps matching TRBD1 (5 bases). The CDR3 is 15 residues long. Germline CDR1 and CDR2: MNHEY and SVGAGI. CDR3 protein: CAGSYSGLLNTEAFF. CDR3 sequence (DNA): TGTGCCGGCAGTTACTCGGGACTTTTGAACACTGAAGCTTTCTTT.

The CDR3 nucleotides read TGCAGTGCTAGAGATGACAGGCCTTTGGTTGATACGCAGTATTTT. Protein product: CSARDDRPLVDTQYF. The J gene is TRBJ2-3, the V gene TRBV20-1; D possibly corresponds to TRBD1 (6 bases). CDR1 and CDR2 (germline): DFQATT, SNEGSKA (reference sequence). The CDR3 runs 15 residues. V was shortened by 0 bases and J by 6 bases, with 16 bases between the two germline ends.

The chain uses TRBV10-2 and TRBJ2-3; TRBD2 might be the D (6 bases). From germline, CDR1 is WSHSY and CDR2 SAAADI. Trimming stripped 3 bases from V and 3 bases from J, with 13 bases between. The CDR3 is 15 residues long. DNA of the CDR3: TGCGCCAGCAGTGAATCGGGACTGAGAACAGATACGCAGTATTTT. This sequence encodes CASSESGLRTDTQYF.

This clonotype was picked up a small number of times. CDR3 loop: CASSQGRGTDTQYF. CDR3 bases: TGTGCCAGCAGCCAAGGGAGGGGCACAGATACGCAGTATTTT. The V and J genes are TRBV3-1 and TRBJ2-3, with D tentatively TRBD2 (6 bases). Germline V gene lookup returns CDR1 LGHDT and CDR2 YNNKEL (reference sequence). Trimming stripped 1 base from V and 1 base from J, with 6 bases between. CDR3 size: 14 residues.

The rearrangement links TRBV7-8 to TRBJ2-5; D gene ambiguous. The J call may be incorrect, as the DNA end agrees better with TRBJ2-7. The CDR3 is 14 residues long. In germline, CDR1 is SGHVS, CDR2 FQNEAQ. The CDR3: CASSSTHRTYEQYF. CDR3 sequence (DNA): TGTGCCAGCAGCTCTACCCATCGGACGTACGAGCAGTACTTC.

This clonotype appeared many times. The genes are TRBV5-1 and TRBJ2-1; D unclear. Germline V gives CDR1 SGHRS, CDR2 YFSETQ. Trimming removed 1 base from V and 5 bases from J, with 13 bases in between. The length of the CDR3 is 15 residues. Written as DNA, the CDR3 is TGCGCCAGCAGCTTGATGGCCCCCGGGCACAATGAGCAGTTCTTC. Translation: CASSLMAPGHNEQFF.

As regards this clonotype: The junction shows a germline mismatch at one end, possibly a read error. The rearrangement joins TRBV29-1 to TRBJ2-7; D is perhaps TRBD2 (5 bases). Germline values: CDR1 SQVTM, CDR2 ANQGSEA. The CDR3 extends over 15 amino acids. CDR3 sequence: CSVEEGSSFPYERYF. The CDR3 bases are TGCAGCGTTGAAGAGGGCTCTAGCTTCCCCTACGAGCGGTACTTC.

There are a few counts of this clonotype. The chain is built from TRBV20-1 and TRBJ2-5, with TRBD2 identical over 7 bases. V gave up 6 bases and J gave up 4 bases; unmatched junction bases: 14. The CDR3 spans 15 residues. The germline V gene has CDR1 DFQATT and CDR2 SNEGSKA (reference sequence). The CDR3 here is CSAELASPEGETQYF. The CDR3 nucleotides read TGCAGTGCGGAACTAGCGTCTCCGGAGGGAGAGACCCAGTACTTC.

The chain joins TRBV27 to TRBJ2-5, with D unclear. The CDR3 extends over 12 amino acids. The V end was cut by 5 bases, the J end by 11 bases, with 15 bases between. Germline loops: CDR1 MNHEY, CDR2 SMNVEV (reference sequence). In DNA, the CDR3 is TGTGCCAGCAGTGCCCCTGGAAATGAGCAGTACTTC. It yields the protein CASSAPGNEQYF.

V gene TRBV13 combines with J gene TRBJ2-6; D call uncertain. The CDR3 length is 14 residues. Per germline, CDR1 PRHDT and CDR2 FYEKMQ (reference sequence). Trimming pared 4 bases from V and 0 bases from J, leaving 4 bases between. Here the CDR3 reads CASSSFSGANVLTF. As DNA, the CDR3 is TGTGCCAGCAGCTCATTCTCTGGGGCCAACGTCCTGACTTTC.

The rearrangement links TRBV7-3 to TRBJ1-1; weak D call: TRBD1 (5 bases). This CDR3 is 13 amino acids long. CDR1 is SGHTA, CDR2 FQGTGA, per germline. Trimming left V 3 bases short and J 6 bases short, with 11 bases between. The DNA for the CDR3 is TGTGCCAGCAGCTTTCGAGAGGGGTCTGAAGCTTTCTTT. Amino acid sequence: CASSFREGSEAFF. Together with reference TRBV7-3 and TRBJ1-1, the CDR3 gives the full variable domain: GAGVSQTPSNKVTEKGKYVELRCDPISGHTALYWYRQSLGQGPEFLIYFQGTGAADDSGLPNDRFFAVRPEGSVSTLKIQRTERGDSAVYLCASSFREGSEAFFGQGTRLTVV.

V and J are TRBV27 and TRBJ2-1, with D possibly being TRBD1 or TRBD2 (5 bases each). Germline-derived CDR1 and CDR2 are MNHEY and SMNVEV (reference sequence). The CDR3 runs to 13 residues. V was pared by 4 bases and J by 6 bases, with 10 bases between. As DNA, the CDR3 is TGTGCCAGCAGTTGGGACCCGGGCAATGAGCAGTTCTTC. Translation: CASSWDPGNEQFF.

With regard to this clonotype: At one of its ends the junction is not consistent with the germline gene, which may arise from a read error. The rearrangement joins TRBV27 to TRBJ2-1, with D maybe TRBD2 (5 bases). The CDR3 is made up of 13 amino acids. Germline values: CDR1 MNHEY, CDR2 SMNVEV (reference sequence). As DNA, the CDR3 is TGTACCAGCAGTTTATCCGAGGGTAATGAGCAGTTCTTC. Amino acids: CTSSLSEGNEQFF.

The chain recombines TRBV12-3 or TRBV12-4 with TRBJ2-7; D is possibly TRBD1 (5 bases). This CDR3 has 14 amino acids. The germline V and J ends were trimmed by 6 bases and 3 bases, with 15 bases remaining between them. CDR3 amino acids: CASSPLTDLYEQYF. For the CDR3, the DNA is TGTGCCAGCAGCCCGTTGACAGACCTCTACGAGCAGTACTTC.